The sequence of this T cell receptor (beta chain) was determined in a study of blood T cell repertoires in COVID-19. In the study overall: Whether acute or convalescent, the COVID-19 samples came from the United States, Italy and Spain.

In the source study's methods: Amplifying reference gene primers gave estimates of nucleated cell counts. Libraries were prepared by immunoSEQ multiplex PCR; TCRdb keeps only in-frame clonotypes and omits some of them. From that table come the V and J calls and clone size; the DNA was used to work out D and trimming. Of approximately 45,000 clones listed, more than 85% are singletons. V was pared by 2 bases and J by 3 bases, with 9 bases of the junction left unmatched. The CDR3 length is 16 residues. The germline V gene has CDR1 MNHEY and CDR2 SVGEGT. The sample consisted of peripheral blood. The genes are TRBV6-2 or TRBV6-3 and TRBJ2-7; 8 positions agree with TRBD2. This sequence originates from a man aged 35 to 55 with active COVID-19. The CDR3 coding sequence is TGTGCCAGCAGTTACGGCCAGACTAGCGCATACTACGAGCAGTACTTC. Its translation: CASSYGQTSAYYEQYF.